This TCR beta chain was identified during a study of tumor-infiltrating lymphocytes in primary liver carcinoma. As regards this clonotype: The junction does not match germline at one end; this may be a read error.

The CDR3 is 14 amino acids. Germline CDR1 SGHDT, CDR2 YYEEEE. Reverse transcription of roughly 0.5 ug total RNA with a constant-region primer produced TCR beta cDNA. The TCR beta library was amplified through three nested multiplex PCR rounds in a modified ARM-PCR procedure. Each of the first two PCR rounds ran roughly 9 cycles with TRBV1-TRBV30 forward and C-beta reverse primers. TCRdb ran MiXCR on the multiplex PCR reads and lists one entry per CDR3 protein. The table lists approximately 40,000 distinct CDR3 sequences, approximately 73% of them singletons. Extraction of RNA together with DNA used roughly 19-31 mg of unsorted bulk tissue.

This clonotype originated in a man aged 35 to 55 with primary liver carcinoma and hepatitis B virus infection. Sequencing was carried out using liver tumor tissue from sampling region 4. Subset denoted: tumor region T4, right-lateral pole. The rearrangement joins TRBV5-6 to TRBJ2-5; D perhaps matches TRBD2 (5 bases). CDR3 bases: TGTGCCACCAGCTTGGAGGCTGACCAAGAGACCCAGTACTTC. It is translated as CATSLEADQETQYF.